A single T cell receptor (beta chain) is shown here with its context. Antigen unknown. The data were taken from a study of CD8+ T cells in alopecia areata. About the research overall: Treated individuals took tofacitinib by mouth, 5 to 10 mg twice daily.

RNA, once extracted, was reverse transcribed into cDNA for use as the sequencing template. Produced via immunoSEQ multiplex PCR; TCRdb's table is partial and in-frame only. Seen here are over 150,000 clones, 50% to 70% observed once, and the top ten hold 1.7%. Study-level findings and limits: Normal scalp showed lower clonality than lesional scalp, especially alopecia totalis/universalis.

Patients with alopecia areata provided lesional scalp punch biopsies as well as peripheral blood. The CDR3 spans 15 residues. The germline CDR1 and CDR2 sequences are SGHRS and YFSETQ. V was shortened by 4 bases and J by 0 bases, with 13 bases between the two germline ends. J is TRBJ1-2 and V is TRBV5-1; D is perhaps TRBD1 (5 bases). The sequencing used CD4+ T cells sorted from blood, collected at week 0. The receptor's source is a human donor with alopecia areata. CDR3 in DNA: TGCGCCAGCAGCGGCGGCCGACAGACTAACTATGGCTACACCTTC. This translates into CASSGGRQTNYGYTF.